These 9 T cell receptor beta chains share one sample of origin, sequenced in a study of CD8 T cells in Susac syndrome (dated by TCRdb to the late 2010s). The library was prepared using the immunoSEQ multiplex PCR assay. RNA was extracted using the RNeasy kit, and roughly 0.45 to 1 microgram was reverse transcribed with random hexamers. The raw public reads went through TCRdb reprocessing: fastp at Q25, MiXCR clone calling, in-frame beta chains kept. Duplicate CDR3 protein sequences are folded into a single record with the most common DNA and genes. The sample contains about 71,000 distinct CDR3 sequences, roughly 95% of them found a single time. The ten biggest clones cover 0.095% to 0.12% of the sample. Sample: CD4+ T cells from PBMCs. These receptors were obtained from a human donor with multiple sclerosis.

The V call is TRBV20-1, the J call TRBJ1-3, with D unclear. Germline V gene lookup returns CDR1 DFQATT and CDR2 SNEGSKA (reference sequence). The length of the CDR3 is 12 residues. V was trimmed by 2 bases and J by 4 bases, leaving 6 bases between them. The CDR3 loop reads CSARPGGNTIYF. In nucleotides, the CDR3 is TGCAGTGCTAGACCCGGCGGAAACACCATATATTTT.

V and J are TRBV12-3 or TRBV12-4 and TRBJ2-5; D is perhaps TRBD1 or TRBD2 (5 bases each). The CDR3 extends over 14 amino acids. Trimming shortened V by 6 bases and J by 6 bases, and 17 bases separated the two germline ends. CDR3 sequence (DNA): TGTGCCAGCAGAGACCGGGACGACGTAAAGACCCAGTACTTC. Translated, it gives CASRDRDDVKTQYF.

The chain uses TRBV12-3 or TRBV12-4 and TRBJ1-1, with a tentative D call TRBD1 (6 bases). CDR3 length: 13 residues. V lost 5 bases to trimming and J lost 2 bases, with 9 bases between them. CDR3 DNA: TGTGCCAGCAGTGTCAGGGGAAACACTGAAGCTTTCTTT. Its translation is CASSVRGNTEAFF.

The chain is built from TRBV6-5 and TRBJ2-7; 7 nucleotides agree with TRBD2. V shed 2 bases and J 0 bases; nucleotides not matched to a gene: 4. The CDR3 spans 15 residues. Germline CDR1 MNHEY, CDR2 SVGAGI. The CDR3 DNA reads TGTGCCAGCAGTTACAATCCTAGCGGCTCCTACGAGCAGTACTTC. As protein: CASSYNPSGSYEQYF.

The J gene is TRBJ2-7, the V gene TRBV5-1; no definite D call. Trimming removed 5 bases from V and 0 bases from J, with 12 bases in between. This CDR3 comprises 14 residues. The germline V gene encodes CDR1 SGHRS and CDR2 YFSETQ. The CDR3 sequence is CASRSTDSSYEQYF. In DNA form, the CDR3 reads TGCGCCAGCAGGAGCACGGATAGCTCCTACGAGCAGTACTTC. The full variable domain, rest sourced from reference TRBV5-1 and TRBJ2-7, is KAGVTQTPRYLIKTRGQQVTLSCSPISGHRSVSWYQQTPGQGLQFLFEYFSETQRNKGNFPGRFSGRQFSNSRSEMNVSTLELGDSALYLCASRSTDSSYEQYFGPGTRLTVT.

For the CDR3, the DNA is TGTGCCTGGAGTGGCCCCCCCCTCCACTTT. This codes for CAWSGPPLHF. This chain connects TRBV30 to TRBJ1-6; D is unclear. Per the germline V gene, CDR1 is GTSNPN and CDR2 is SVGIG (reference sequence). The CDR3 has 10 amino acids. With 1 base removed from V and 13 bases from J, the gap between germline ends came to 5 bases.

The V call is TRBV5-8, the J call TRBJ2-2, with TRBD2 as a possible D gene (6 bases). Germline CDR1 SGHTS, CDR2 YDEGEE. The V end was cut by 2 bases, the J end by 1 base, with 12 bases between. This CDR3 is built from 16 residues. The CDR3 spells CASSFNWGENTGELFF. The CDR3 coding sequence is TGTGCCAGCAGCTTCAACTGGGGGGAGAACACCGGGGAGCTGTTTTTT.

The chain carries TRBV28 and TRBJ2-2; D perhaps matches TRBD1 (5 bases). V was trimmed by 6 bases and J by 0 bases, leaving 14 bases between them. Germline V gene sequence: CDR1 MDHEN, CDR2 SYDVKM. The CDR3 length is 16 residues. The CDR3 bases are TGTGCCAGCAGCCTCTTTACAGGATCGAACACCGGGGAGCTGTTTTTT. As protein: CASSLFTGSNTGELFF. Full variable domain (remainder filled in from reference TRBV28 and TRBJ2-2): DVKVTQSSRYLVKRTGEKVFLECVQDMDHENMFWYRQDPGLGLRLIYFSYDVKMKEKGDIPEGYSVSREKKERFSLILESASTNQTSMYLCASSLFTGSNTGELFFGEGSRLTVL.

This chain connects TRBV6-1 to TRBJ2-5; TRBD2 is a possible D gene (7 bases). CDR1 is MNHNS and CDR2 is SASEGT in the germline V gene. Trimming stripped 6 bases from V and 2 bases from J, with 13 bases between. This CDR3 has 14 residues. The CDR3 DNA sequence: TGTGCCAGCAGGGTACGGGGGGCTCAAGAGACCCAGTACTTC. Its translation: CASRVRGAQETQYF.